This entry is about one T cell receptor beta chain. This sample was included in a study of siplizumab effects on memory and regulatory T cells. Trimming removed 2 bases from V and 5 bases from J; junction bases left unmatched: 5. The CDR3 spans 14 residues. Germline V CDR1 and CDR2: LGHNT, FRNRAP. Sequenced by immunoSEQ multiplex PCR; TCRdb stores in-frame clones only, minus some. The profile shows about 52,000 clones, under 98% of them singletons. This receptor was taken from a human donor in good health. Sequencing was done on a sample of naive CD4+ T cells sorted from blood. The gene calls are TRBV12-5 and TRBJ2-7, with 8 bases fitting TRBD1. Here the CDR3 reads CASGLSGGIHEQYF. DNA for the CDR3: TGTGCTAGTGGTTTGTCAGGGGGCATCCACGAGCAGTACTTC.